A single sample gave rise to the 27 T cell receptor beta chains below, sequenced in a study of blood T cell repertoires in COVID-19 (dated by TCRdb to the early 2020s). The library relied on the immunoSEQ multiplex PCR assay. Drawn from immuneACCESS, this table holds only the in-frame rearrangements with V and J called that TCRdb kept. Clones are partly lost; checked studies trace under half to an unresolved V gene and leave the rest unexplained. Counted in this sample were 200,000 to 300,000 clones; around nine tenths of them appeared once. Around 1.7% of the sample lies in the top ten. The sequenced sample consisted of peripheral blood. The receptors were sampled from a woman in her sixties who had recovered from COVID-19.

The chain links TRBV6-4 to TRBJ2-2; TRBD1 aligns across 8 bases. This CDR3 has 14 residues. CDR1 MRHNA and CDR2 SNTAGT come from the germline V gene. V dropped 6 bases and J dropped 3; count of bases not matched to a gene: 3. As DNA, the CDR3 is TGTGCCAGCAGCCTGGACAGGGACACCGGGGAGCTGTTTTTT. Encoded protein: CASSLDRDTGELFF.

This chain's CDR3 is CASSQNPGLLTYEQYF. Here the CDR3 DNA reads TGTGCCAGCAGCCAGAATCCGGGACTACTGACCTACGAGCAGTACTTC. The genes are TRBV5-4 and TRBJ2-7, with TRBD2 matching over 7 bases. This CDR3 has 16 amino acids. V dropped 4 bases and J dropped 2; count of bases not matched to a gene: 12. Germline CDR1 and CDR2: SGHNT and YYREEE (reference sequence).

This sequence joins TRBV28 and TRBJ1-2; tentative D call: TRBD1 (5 bases). Trimming took off 6 bases at V and 4 bases at J, with 9 bases between the two ends. The length of the CDR3 is 12 residues. The V gene's germline CDR1 is MDHEN and CDR2 SYDVKM. As DNA, the CDR3 is TGTGCCAGCAGCCTCGGGGGCTATGGCTACACCTTC. Translating it yields CASSLGGYGYTF.

This clone has only a few counts. This chain joins TRBV28 and TRBJ2-7; weak D call: TRBD1 (6 bases). This CDR3 is built from 14 residues. Trimming left V 1 base short and J 5 bases short, with 12 bases between. The germline V gene has CDR1 MDHEN and CDR2 SYDVKM. The CDR3 region has the DNA TGTGCCAGCAGTTTATTGGGCAGGGGAAACGAGCAGTACTTC. It yields the protein CASSLLGRGNEQYF.

The rearrangement joins TRBV7-9 to TRBJ2-1, with TRBD2 matching 16 bases. V trimming: 6 bases; J trimming: 8 bases; junction bases outside the gene matches: 10. The CDR3 is made up of 17 amino acids. CDR1 and CDR2 (germline): SEHNR, FQNEAQ (reference sequence). The CDR3 DNA is TGTGCCAGCAGGGGCGCCGGGACTAGCGGGGGGGCGTATGAGCAGTTCTTC. Translating it yields CASRGAGTSGGAYEQFF.

V and J are TRBV6-6 and TRBJ2-2, with a weak D call TRBD2 (7 bases). V shed 5 bases and J shed 2 bases, with 21 bases lying between them. Germline assignment: CDR1 MNHNY and CDR2 SVGAGI (reference sequence). CDR3 length: 18 amino acids. In nucleotides, the CDR3 is TGTGCCAGCAGTGGATCTAGGGGGGGGCCAAGCAACACCGGGGAGCTGTTTTTT. The encoded protein is CASSGSRGGPSNTGELFF.

The genes are TRBV7-8 and TRBJ2-2; no clear D gene. Trimming took 2 bases from V and 0 from J, leaving 16 bases between them. CDR1 SGHVS and CDR2 FQNEAQ come from the germline V gene. This CDR3 comprises 18 residues. As DNA, the CDR3 is TGTGCCAGCAGCTTATATCTCGGTGACAACGCGAACACCGGGGAGCTGTTTTTT. Translation gives CASSLYLGDNANTGELFF.

This clone appeared a single time. The chain uses TRBV9 and TRBJ2-3; D possibly corresponds to TRBD1 (5 bases). CDR1 is SGDLS, CDR2 YYNGEE, per germline. CDR3 length: 15 residues. V was cut by 2 bases and J by 6 bases, with 16 bases left in between. CDR3 sequence (DNA): TGTGCCAGCAGCGTCCTCACAGGAGCCGGGGATACGCAGTATTTT. This gives the protein CASSVLTGAGDTQYF.

This sequence joins TRBV28 and TRBJ2-4; D is perhaps TRBD1 (5 bases). Germline CDR1 MDHEN, CDR2 SYDVKM. This CDR3 comprises 15 residues. The ends were cut back, 10 bases at V and 8 bases at J, with 24 bases in the middle. CDR3 sequence reads: CATSSLRQPGDIQYF. DNA of the CDR3: TGTGCCACATCAAGTCTCAGACAGCCGGGTGACATTCAGTACTTC.

The chain carries TRBV4-1 and TRBJ2-1; D might be TRBD2 (5 bases). Trimming took 3 bases from V and 9 from J, leaving 9 bases between them. This CDR3 has 12 amino acids. Germline assignment: CDR1 MGHRA and CDR2 YSYEKL. The CDR3 DNA sequence: TGCGCCAGCAGCCATCTAGCCTCTGAGCAGTTCTTC. This encodes CASSHLASEQFF.

The genes are TRBV7-2 and TRBJ2-3; 11 nucleotides align to TRBD2. The CDR3 runs 19 residues. From germline, CDR1 is SGHTA and CDR2 FQGNSA. J lost 4 bases, V lost 1 base, and 13 bases had no gene match. CDR3 residues: CASSLVPVFLAGGPDTQYF. CDR3 DNA sequence: TGTGCCAGCAGCTTAGTCCCCGTGTTTCTAGCGGGGGGTCCAGATACGCAGTATTTT.

The chain employs TRBV7-2 and TRBJ2-5, with D possibly being TRBD2 (6 bases). The germline V and J ends were trimmed by 5 bases and 5 bases, with 15 bases remaining between them. This CDR3 region has 14 residues. Germline V gene lookup returns CDR1 SGHTA and CDR2 FQGNSA. Written as DNA, the CDR3 is TGTGCCAGCAGCCCCCCCGGGGGATGGGAGACCCAGTACTTC. Translation gives CASSPPGGWETQYF.

The chain joins TRBV7-2 to TRBJ2-2, with D possibly matching TRBD2 (5 bases). Germline V gives CDR1 SGHTA, CDR2 FQGNSA. The CDR3 spans 15 residues. Trimming left V 5 bases short and J 0 bases short, with 10 bases between. CDR3 sequence reads: CASSRRGTNTGELFF. In DNA form, the CDR3 reads TGTGCCAGCAGCCGCCGGGGTACGAACACCGGGGAGCTGTTTTTT.

The chain uses TRBV12-1 and TRBJ2-3; TRBD2, the table's D call, was not compared with the DNA. TRBV12-1 represents a pseudogene. This CDR3 region has 16 residues. CDR3 residues: CASTPFPGTSTDTQYF. The CDR3 region has the DNA TGTGCCAGCACCCCATTTCCGGGGACTAGCACAGATACGCAGTATTTT.

The chain couples TRBV15 to TRBJ2-1; D perhaps matches TRBD2 (7 bases). V lost 0 bases and J 7 bases, leaving 13 bases between the germline ends. CDR3 size: 15 residues. The germline V gene encodes CDR1 LNHNV and CDR2 YYDKDF (reference sequence). The CDR3 DNA follows: TGTGCCACCAGCAGAGAGTGGGGGGGCATAAATGAGCAGTTCTTC. Residues: CATSREWGGINEQFF.

The rearrangement uses TRBV9 and TRBJ2-7; 7 bases align to TRBD2. Germline trimming cut 4 bases from V and 4 bases from J; bases unmatched to any gene: 11. Germline V CDR1 and CDR2: SGDLS, YYNGEE. The CDR3 is 15 amino acids. The chain's CDR3 is CASSPWGGERYEQYF. The CDR3 DNA is TGTGCCAGCAGCCCCTGGGGGGGGGAAAGGTACGAGCAGTACTTC.

In its sample, this clone was seen once. V gene TRBV20-1 combines with J gene TRBJ1-5, with 7 bases aligning to TRBD1. This CDR3 comprises 17 residues. After removal of 3 bases from V and 0 bases from J, the junction contained 11 bases not matched to a gene. Germline V gene lookup returns CDR1 DFQATT and CDR2 SNEGSKA (reference sequence). The chain's CDR3 is CSASALDRKYSNQPQHF. CDR3 sequence (DNA): TGCAGTGCTAGTGCCCTGGACAGGAAGTATAGCAATCAGCCCCAGCATTTT.

This clone was counted a few times. The J gene is TRBJ1-6, the V gene TRBV7-9, with 7 bases fitting TRBD1. CDR1 is SEHNR, CDR2 FQNEAQ, per germline (reference sequence). The CDR3 runs 14 residues. After removal of 5 bases from V and 7 bases from J, the junction contained 5 bases not matched to a gene. CDR3 region: CASSPQGRNSPLHF. CDR3 bases: TGTGCCAGCAGCCCACAGGGGCGCAATTCACCCCTCCACTTT.

The rearrangement links TRBV6-5 to TRBJ2-5; D may be TRBD1 (6 bases). V dropped 2 bases and J dropped 3 bases, with 7 bases sitting between them. The CDR3 contains 13 residues. Germline loops: CDR1 MNHEY, CDR2 SVGAGI. CDR3 amino acids: CASSYGGEETQYF. The CDR3 DNA follows: TGTGCCAGCAGTTACGGGGGCGAAGAGACCCAGTACTTC.

V and J are TRBV6-5 and TRBJ1-1; 8 nucleotides line up with TRBD1. This CDR3 contains 15 residues. V was pared by 7 bases and J by 4 bases, with 11 bases of the junction left unmatched. The germline CDR1 and CDR2 sequences are MNHEY and SVGAGI. The CDR3 region has the DNA TGTGCCAGCACTATATCGACAGGGGTGGCCACTGAAGCTTTCTTT. Its protein product is CASTISTGVATEAFF.

The chain recombines TRBV6-4 with TRBJ1-5, with a weak D call TRBD1 (6 bases). Germline V gene sequence: CDR1 MRHNA, CDR2 SNTAGT. Trimming pared 0 bases from V and 4 bases from J, leaving 31 bases between. The CDR3 covers 22 residues. The CDR3 DNA reads as TGTGCCAGCAGTGACTCGATCTCAGGTAAGCAGGGGAAGATTAAGGTTAATCAGCCCCAGCATTTT. Encoded protein: CASSDSISGKQGKIKVNQPQHF.

This clone was counted only a few times. The chain links TRBV5-1 to TRBJ1-1; TRBD1 matches at 7 bases. The CDR3 runs 16 residues. CDR1 and CDR2 from the germline V gene are SGHRS and YFSETQ. The V gene end was trimmed by 5 bases and the J gene end by 4 bases; junction bases not matched to a gene: 14. CDR3 coding DNA: TGCGCCAGCAGACCTCCTCCGGGACAGTTGGTCACTGAAGCTTTCTTT. Its protein is CASRPPPGQLVTEAFF.

The chain uses TRBV27 and TRBJ1-2; 9 bases are a match to TRBD1. Germline V gene data show CDR1 as MNHEY and CDR2 as SMNVEV (reference sequence). Trimming took 5 bases from V and 5 from J; bases not matched to a gene: 12. The CDR3 consists of 16 residues. The CDR3 protein is CASSPIPGQGLYGYTF. The DNA for the CDR3 is TGTGCCAGCAGTCCAATCCCTGGACAGGGGCTATATGGCTACACCTTC.

The gene calls are TRBV5-1 and TRBJ1-6; 9 nucleotides match TRBD1. With 1 base clipped from V and 4 bases from J, the junction kept 12 bases outside the gene matches. The CDR3 consists of 19 residues. CDR1 is SGHRS and CDR2 is YFSETQ in the germline V gene. CDR3 amino acids: CASSLLGTGNRFYNSPLHF. Written as DNA, the CDR3 is TGCGCCAGCAGCTTGTTGGGGACAGGGAACAGGTTTTATAATTCACCCCTCCACTTT.

The rearrangement uses TRBV19 and TRBJ2-1; 7 bases are a match to TRBD2. V shed 8 bases and J 8 bases; nucleotides not matched to a gene: 3. CDR3 size: 11 residues. Per germline, CDR1 LNHDA and CDR2 SQIVND (reference sequence). The CDR3 bases are TGTGCCAGTTCCGCGGGGGATGAGCAGTTCTTC. Translating it yields CASSAGDEQFF.

This chain joins TRBV9 and TRBJ2-3; D may be TRBD2 (5 bases). Looked up from germline, CDR1 is SGDLS and CDR2 is YYNGEE. Trimming cost V 4 bases and J 1 base, with 10 bases left between them. The CDR3 loop spans 14 amino acids. The CDR3, as DNA: TGTGCCAGCAGCTTTAGAGCGGGCACAGATACGCAGTATTTT. Translating gives CASSFRAGTDTQYF. Full variable domain (rest looked up from reference TRBV9 and TRBJ2-3): DSGVTQTPKHLITATGQRVTLRCSPRSGDLSVYWYQQSLDQGLQFLIQYYNGEERAKGNILERFSAQQFPDLHSELNLSSLELGDSALYFCASSFRAGTDTQYFGPGTRLTVL.

The chain couples TRBV5-1 to TRBJ2-5, with no clear D. Trimming removed 3 bases from V and 5 bases from J, with 11 bases in between. The germline V gene encodes CDR1 SGHRS and CDR2 YFSETQ. The CDR3 length is 13 residues. CDR3 sequence reads: CASSSTPLETQYF. The CDR3 DNA follows: TGCGCCAGCAGCTCGACACCTTTGGAGACCCAGTACTTC. The full variable domain, in which reference TRBV5-1 and TRBJ2-5 provide the parts outside the CDR3, is KAGVTQTPRYLIKTRGQQVTLSCSPISGHRSVSWYQQTPGQGLQFLFEYFSETQRNKGNFPGRFSGRQFSNSRSEMNVSTLELGDSALYLCASSSTPLETQYFGPGTRLLVL.